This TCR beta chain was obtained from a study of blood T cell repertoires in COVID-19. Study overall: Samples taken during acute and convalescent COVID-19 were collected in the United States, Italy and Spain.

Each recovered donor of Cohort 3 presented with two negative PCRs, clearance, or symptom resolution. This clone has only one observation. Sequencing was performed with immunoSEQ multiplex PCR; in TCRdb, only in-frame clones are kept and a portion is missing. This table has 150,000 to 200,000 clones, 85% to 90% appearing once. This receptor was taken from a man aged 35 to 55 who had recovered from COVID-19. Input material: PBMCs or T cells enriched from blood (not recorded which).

The CDR3 DNA sequence: TGTGCCAGCAGCCAAGCGGACAGGGGGCCTTACGAGCAGTACTTC. Its protein product is CASSQADRGPYEQYF. This chain joins TRBV3-1 (or the pseudogene TRBV3-2) and TRBJ2-7; 11 positions match TRBD1. This CDR3 spans 15 amino acids. Unmatched junction bases numbered 3, after V lost 1 base and J lost 4 bases. Germline CDR1 and CDR2: LGHDT and YNNKEL (reference sequence).